A selection of T cell receptor beta chains follows, all from one sample in a study of blood T cell repertoires in COVID-19. TCRdb keeps only in-frame clones here, not all; method: immunoSEQ multiplex PCR. This repertoire shows about 39,000 clones, approximately 86% found once; its top ten account for 4.5% to 6.5%. Sequencing was carried out using peripheral blood. The source is a man aged 40-50 years with active COVID-19. CDR3s include the opening cysteine and the closing phenylalanine or tryptophan. D genes are given only for firm matches. Only part of the rows carry a size: once, few, many, or a class if the clone is expanded.

v_call: TRBV5-1; clone_size: .; j_call: TRBJ2-5; d_call: TRBD2; cdr3_aa: CASSLGGGSEETQYF; cdr3_nt: TGCGCCAGCAGCTTGGGGGGAGGGTCCGAGGAGACCCAGTACTTC
v_call: TRBV21-1; clone_size: .; j_call: TRBJ1-5; d_call: .; cdr3_aa: CASSKAGRDSNQPQHF; cdr3_nt: TGTGCCAGCAGCAAAGCAGGGAGGGACAGCAATCAGCCCCAGCATTTT
v_call: TRBV11-2; clone_size: .; j_call: TRBJ2-2; d_call: TRBD2; cdr3_aa: CASSSTLAVYTGELFF; cdr3_nt: TGTGCCAGCAGCTCAACACTAGCGGTTTACACCGGGGAGCTGTTTTTT
v_call: TRBV7-7; clone_size: .; j_call: TRBJ2-5; d_call: TRBD1; cdr3_aa: CASSNGQGAWETQYF; cdr3_nt: TGTGCCAGCAGCAATGGACAGGGGGCTTGGGAGACCCAGTACTTC
v_call: TRBV7-3; clone_size: .; j_call: TRBJ2-2; d_call: TRBD2; cdr3_aa: CASSLSSGSTGELFF; cdr3_nt: TGTGCCAGCAGCTTAAGTAGCGGGAGTACCGGGGAGCTGTTTTTT
v_call: TRBV27; clone_size: .; j_call: TRBJ2-7; d_call: .; cdr3_aa: CASSFSSYEQYF; cdr3_nt: TGTGCCAGCAGTTTCAGCTCCTACGAGCAGTACTTC
v_call: TRBV7-9; clone_size: once; j_call: TRBJ2-1; d_call: TRBD1; cdr3_aa: CASSTTGVSEDHRLGEQFF; cdr3_nt: TGTGCCAGCAGCACTACAGGGGTTAGCGAGGATCATCGCTTGGGCGAGCAGTTCTTC
v_call: TRBV5-1; clone_size: .; j_call: TRBJ2-7; d_call: .; cdr3_aa: CASSPRDDSYEQYF; cdr3_nt: TGCGCCAGCAGCCCCCGGGATGACTCCTACGAGCAGTACTTC
v_call: TRBV29-1; clone_size: .; j_call: TRBJ1-2; d_call: .; cdr3_aa: CSGAWNYGYTF; cdr3_nt: TGCAGCGGCGCCTGGAACTATGGCTACACCTTC
v_call: TRBV9; clone_size: .; j_call: TRBJ2-3; d_call: .; cdr3_aa: CASSLPSLDTQYF; cdr3_nt: TGTGCCAGCAGCCTCCCTTCTCTAGATACGCAGTATTTT
v_call: TRBV11-2; clone_size: .; j_call: TRBJ2-3; d_call: .; cdr3_aa: CASSLSTGAEQGTDTQYF; cdr3_nt: TGTGCCAGCAGCTTATCGACTGGGGCCGAGCAGGGCACAGATACGCAGTATTTT
v_call: TRBV12-3/TRBV12-4; clone_size: .; j_call: TRBJ1-5; d_call: .; cdr3_aa: CASSFWRDQPQHF; cdr3_nt: TGTGCCAGCAGTTTCTGGAGGGACCAGCCCCAGCATTTT
v_call: TRBV7-2; clone_size: .; j_call: TRBJ2-5; d_call: TRBD2; cdr3_aa: CASSLGWREATEETQYF; cdr3_nt: TGTGCCAGCAGCCTAGGGTGGCGGGAGGCGACAGAAGAGACCCAGTACTTC
v_call: TRBV5-1; clone_size: .; j_call: TRBJ1-1; d_call: TRBD1; cdr3_aa: CASSKAPGQQNTEAFF; cdr3_nt: TGCGCCAGCAGTAAAGCTCCGGGACAGCAGAACACTGAAGCTTTCTTT
v_call: TRBV19; clone_size: medium-sized; j_call: TRBJ1-5; d_call: TRBD1; cdr3_aa: CASSGHRGNIPQHF; cdr3_nt: TGTGCCAGTAGTGGACACAGGGGCAACATTCCCCAGCATTTT
v_call: TRBV7-3; clone_size: .; j_call: TRBJ2-2; d_call: TRBD1; cdr3_aa: CASSPTGKGTGELFF; cdr3_nt: TGTGCCAGCAGCCCGACAGGGAAGGGAACCGGGGAGCTGTTTTTT
v_call: TRBV24-1; clone_size: .; j_call: TRBJ2-1; d_call: .; cdr3_aa: CATSDFAGSSYNEQFF; cdr3_nt: TGTGCCACCAGTGATTTCGCGGGGAGCTCCTACAATGAGCAGTTCTTC
v_call: TRBV27; clone_size: .; j_call: TRBJ2-3; d_call: TRBD2; cdr3_aa: CASSASGGTSTDTQYF; cdr3_nt: TGTGCCAGCAGTGCTAGCGGGGGGACTAGCACAGATACGCAGTATTTT
v_call: TRBV3-1/TRBV3-2; clone_size: once; j_call: TRBJ2-7; d_call: .; cdr3_aa: CASSQSLPSGAYEQYF; cdr3_nt: TGTGCCAGCAGCCAATCCTTGCCCTCCGGGGCCTACGAGCAGTACTTC
v_call: TRBV19; clone_size: .; j_call: TRBJ2-2; d_call: TRBD2; cdr3_aa: CASTPLAGGGNTGELFF; cdr3_nt: TGTGCCAGTACCCCACTAGCGGGAGGGGGGAACACCGGGGAGCTGTTTTTT
v_call: TRBV6-5; clone_size: .; j_call: TRBJ2-6; d_call: .; cdr3_aa: CASRARDSGANVLTF; cdr3_nt: TGTGCCAGCAGGGCACGGGACTCTGGGGCCAACGTCCTGACTTTC
v_call: TRBV28; clone_size: few; j_call: TRBJ1-1; d_call: TRBD1; cdr3_aa: CASSFPLISQGEMNTEAFF; cdr3_nt: TGTGCCAGCAGTTTTCCTCTAATAAGTCAGGGGGAGATGAACACTGAAGCTTTCTTT
v_call: TRBV19; clone_size: .; j_call: TRBJ1-1; d_call: TRBD1; cdr3_aa: CASSMRGGGGRATEAFF; cdr3_nt: TGTGCCAGTAGTATGCGAGGGGGCGGTGGCAGGGCAACTGAAGCTTTCTTT
v_call: TRBV5-3; clone_size: once; j_call: TRBJ1-3; d_call: .; cdr3_aa: CARSSYPVPPQGWGNTIYF; cdr3_nt: TGTGCCAGAAGCTCCTACCCAGTCCCCCCCCAGGGGTGGGGAAACACCATATATTTT
v_call: TRBV20-1; clone_size: .; j_call: TRBJ2-1; d_call: .; cdr3_aa: CSATVPEQFF; cdr3_nt: TGCAGTGCTACAGTACCTGAGCAGTTCTTC
v_call: TRBV30; clone_size: once; j_call: TRBJ1-2; d_call: TRBD1; cdr3_aa: CAWRRQGVYGYTF; cdr3_nt: TGTGCCTGGAGGAGACAGGGGGTCTATGGCTACACCTTC
v_call: TRBV28; clone_size: .; j_call: TRBJ1-3; d_call: TRBD1; cdr3_aa: CASSTGGPGNTIYF; cdr3_nt: TGTGCCAGCAGTACAGGGGGCCCTGGAAACACCATATATTTT
v_call: TRBV6-4; clone_size: .; j_call: TRBJ2-3; d_call: TRBD2; cdr3_aa: CASSDAGTSGSDTQYF; cdr3_nt: TGTGCCAGCAGTGACGCCGGGACTAGCGGCTCAGATACGCAGTATTTT
v_call: TRBV19; clone_size: few; j_call: TRBJ1-1; d_call: .; cdr3_aa: CASSSGPKGAEAFF; cdr3_nt: TGTGCCAGTAGTTCCGGGCCTAAGGGGGCTGAAGCTTTCTTT
v_call: TRBV7-7; clone_size: .; j_call: TRBJ2-1; d_call: .; cdr3_aa: CASSLAARPHHEQFF; cdr3_nt: TGTGCCAGCAGCTTAGCGGCTAGACCACACCATGAGCAGTTCTTC
v_call: TRBV5-4; clone_size: .; j_call: TRBJ2-7; d_call: .; cdr3_aa: CASSVSSYEQYF; cdr3_nt: TGTGCCAGCAGCGTGAGCTCCTACGAGCAGTACTTC
v_call: TRBV27; clone_size: .; j_call: TRBJ2-1; d_call: TRBD2; cdr3_aa: CASSPRTSPNEQFF; cdr3_nt: TGTGCCAGCAGTCCCAGGACTAGTCCCAATGAGCAGTTCTTC
v_call: TRBV3-1/TRBV3-2; clone_size: .; j_call: TRBJ1-1; d_call: .; cdr3_aa: CASSPGGRENTEAFF; cdr3_nt: TGTGCCAGCAGCCCTGGAGGGCGGGAGAACACTGAAGCTTTCTTT
v_call: TRBV6-5; clone_size: .; j_call: TRBJ1-1; d_call: TRBD1; cdr3_aa: CASRYRGLNTEAFF; cdr3_nt: TGTGCCAGCAGATACAGGGGATTGAACACTGAAGCTTTCTTT
v_call: TRBV24-1; clone_size: .; j_call: TRBJ2-3; d_call: TRBD2; cdr3_aa: CATSDLSTSGQDTQYF; cdr3_nt: TGTGCCACCAGTGATTTGAGTACTAGCGGGCAAGATACGCAGTATTTT
v_call: TRBV7-9; clone_size: .; j_call: TRBJ1-4; d_call: .; cdr3_aa: CASSQGQSVNEKLFF; cdr3_nt: TGTGCCAGCAGCCAAGGACAGTCGGTTAATGAAAAACTGTTTTTT
v_call: TRBV4-1; clone_size: .; j_call: TRBJ1-5; d_call: .; cdr3_aa: CASSQGSGQVQPQHF; cdr3_nt: TGCGCCAGCAGCCAAGGCTCAGGACAAGTACAGCCCCAGCATTTT
v_call: TRBV6-1; clone_size: .; j_call: TRBJ2-7; d_call: .; cdr3_aa: CASSDRDTEQYF; cdr3_nt: TGTGCCAGCAGTGACCGGGACACCGAGCAGTACTTC
v_call: TRBV19; clone_size: .; j_call: TRBJ2-7; d_call: TRBD2; cdr3_aa: CASSTRAGEGYEQYF; cdr3_nt: TGTGCCAGTAGTACCCGGGCCGGGGAGGGCTACGAGCAGTACTTC
v_call: TRBV9; clone_size: few; j_call: TRBJ2-7; d_call: .; cdr3_aa: CASSVDRSSYEQYF; cdr3_nt: TGTGCCAGCAGCGTAGACAGGAGCTCCTACGAGCAGTACTTC